The rows below give T cell receptor beta chains drawn from one sample of a study of blood T cells in healthy people across ages. TCRdb re-derived calls from the 5' RACE reads in MiXCR, one entry per CDR3 protein. The table shows roughly 700,000 distinct CDR3 sequences, with around 48% occurring only once. The sequenced material came from blood. The receptors originated from a woman aged 55-69 years in good health. Each CDR3 is given with its conserved first and last residue. D genes are given only for firm matches. Part of the rows lack a size; the others show once, few, many or a class for expanded clones.

>TRBJ2-7|NA|TRBV20-1|once
CSASGSSYLYEQYF
TGCAGTGCTAGCGGCTCGAGCTACCTCTACGAGCAGTACTTC
>TRBJ2-5|TRBD2|TRBV20-1|NA
CSAKAGTSAETQYF
TGCAGTGCTAAGGCCGGGACTAGCGCAGAGACCCAGTACTTC
>TRBJ2-5|NA|TRBV7-3|NA
CASSLTVGSYNEQYF
TGTGCCAGCAGCTTAACCGTGGGGTCCTACAATGAGCAGTACTTC
>TRBJ2-5|TRBD2|TRBV9|NA
CASSPIAGKETQYF
TGTGCCAGCAGCCCGATAGCGGGGAAAGAGACCCAGTACTTC
>TRBJ2-5|TRBD1|TRBV7-3|NA
CASSTTGGPYNEQYF
TGTGCCAGCAGCACAACAGGGGGCCCCTACAATGAGCAGTACTTC
>TRBJ2-1|TRBD1|TRBV7-6|NA
CASSQTRTGGKQFF
TGTGCCAGCAGCCAGACCCGGACAGGGGGAAAGCAGTTCTTC
>TRBJ2-6|NA|TRBV7-9|NA
CASSPDGGRSGANVLTF
TGTGCCAGCAGCCCCGACGGGGGGCGTAGTGGGGCCAACGTCCTGACTTTC
>TRBJ2-1|NA|TRBV20-1|NA
CSASPRSHNEQFF
TGCAGTGCTAGTCCGCGGTCTCACAATGAGCAGTTCTTC
>TRBJ2-1|NA|TRBV20-1|NA
CSARVPASSYNEQFF
TGCAGTGCTAGAGTCCCGGCGAGCTCCTACAATGAGCAGTTCTTC
>TRBJ2-3|NA|TRBV5-1|few
CASRPTLSIRGQDTQYF
TGCGCCAGCAGACCCACCCTCTCGATACGGGGGCAAGATACGCAGTATTTT
>TRBJ1-6|NA|TRBV20-1|few
CSARDSREGVSSPLHF
TGCAGTGCTAGAGATTCCCGGGAGGGGGTTAGTTCACCCCTCCACTTT
>TRBJ1-2|TRBD1|TRBV27|few
CASSGTGTGLTGYTF
TGTGCCAGCAGTGGGACCGGGACAGGGTTAACTGGCTACACCTTC
>TRBJ2-6|NA|TRBV27|NA
CASSRKGSGANVLTF
TGTGCCAGCAGCCGAAAAGGATCTGGGGCCAACGTCCTGACTTTC
>TRBJ2-7|NA|TRBV7-2|NA
CASSARQTRTYEQYF
TGTGCCAGCAGCGCCCGACAGACTAGGACCTACGAGCAGTACTTC
>TRBJ2-7|NA|TRBV29-1|NA
CSAEGSAYEQYF
TGCAGCGCTGAGGGTTCCGCCTACGAGCAGTACTTC
>TRBJ2-7|TRBD1|TRBV2|NA
CASRATGLSNEQYF
TGTGCCAGCAGAGCGACAGGGCTATCCAACGAGCAGTACTTC
>TRBJ2-2|TRBD2|TRBV4-2|few
CASSRLAVTNTGELFF
TGTGCCAGCAGCCGACTAGCGGTTACGAACACCGGGGAGCTGTTTTTT
>TRBJ2-1|NA|TRBV5-1|many
CASSFSLPPPQGGQQFF
TGCGCCAGCAGCTTCTCCCTGCCTCCCCCACAGGGAGGGCAGCAGTTCTTC
>TRBJ2-4|TRBD1|TRBV13|NA
CASSLDLGPSTGGGIQYF
TGTGCCAGCAGCTTAGACCTAGGCCCCTCGACAGGGGGAGGCATTCAGTACTTC
>TRBJ2-3|TRBD2|TRBV2|few
CASSVSAGGPQDTQYF
TGTGCCAGCAGTGTCTCGGCGGGAGGGCCGCAAGATACGCAGTATTTT
>TRBJ1-4|NA|TRBV27|NA
CAPKHEKLFF
TGTGCCCCCAAACATGAAAAACTGTTTTTT
>TRBJ2-7|TRBD2|TRBV7-3|NA
CASSLMGSGYEQYF
TGTGCCAGCAGCTTAATGGGTAGCGGGTACGAGCAGTACTTC
>TRBJ2-5|NA|TRBV7-2|few
CASSLVRGTLEQETQYF
TGTGCCAGCAGCTTAGTCCGAGGGACATTAGAGCAAGAGACCCAGTACTTC
>TRBJ2-7|TRBD1|TRBV5-1|NA
CASSLGGTGEYEQYF
TGCGCCAGCAGCTTGGGAGGGACAGGTGAATACGAGCAGTACTTC
>TRBJ2-7|NA|TRBV4-1|NA
CASSQGPPAGFYKQYF
TGCGCCAGCAGCCAAGGCCCCCCGGCGGGGTTCTACAAGCAGTACTTC
>TRBJ2-3|NA|TRBV25-1|NA
CASSEFLAGDTQYF
TGTGCCAGCAGTGAATTCCTCGCGGGAGATACGCAGTATTTT
>TRBJ2-3|TRBD2|TRBV4-3|NA
CASSQRVSAGGRTDTRYF
TGCGCCAGCAGCCAGCGAGTCTCGGCGGGAGGCCGCACAGATACGCGGTATTTT
>TRBJ2-3|NA|TRBV5-1|NA
CASSGIGTDTQYF
TGCGCCAGCAGCGGGATCGGGACAGATACGCAGTATTTT
>TRBJ2-3|NA|TRBV7-2|once
CASSHRGGTDTQYF
TGTGCCAGCAGCCATAGGGGGGGCACAGATACGCAGTATTTT
>TRBJ2-1|NA|TRBV6-2/TRBV6-3|NA
CASSYSVSSYNEQFF
TGTGCCAGCAGTTACTCTGTCTCTTCCTACAATGAGCAGTTCTTC
>TRBJ2-1|TRBD2|TRBV29-1|once
CSVVAGAPGKEQFF
TGCAGCGTTGTGGCGGGAGCCCCGGGTAAGGAGCAGTTCTTC
>TRBJ2-1|NA|TRBV4-3|few
CASSHSVGAYNEQFF
TGCGCCAGCAGCCATTCTGTGGGGGCCTACAATGAGCAGTTCTTC
>TRBJ2-5|NA|TRBV5-1|NA
CASSLKSSETQYF
TGCGCCAGCAGCTTGAAGAGTTCCGAGACCCAGTACTTC
>TRBJ1-1|TRBD1|TRBV13|NA
CASSASGTGVRGEAFF
TGTGCCAGCAGCGCTTCCGGGACAGGGGTTCGGGGTGAAGCTTTCTTT
>TRBJ2-4|TRBD1|TRBV30|few
CAWSRSGTGVIKDIQYF
TGTGCCTGGAGTAGATCCGGGACAGGGGTAATTAAAGACATTCAGTACTTC
>TRBJ1-2|NA|TRBV20-1|NA
CSASAGEYYGYTF
TGCAGTGCTAGCGCCGGGGAATACTATGGCTACACCTTC
>TRBJ1-6|NA|TRBV28|NA
CASSLRILGNSPLHF
TGTGCCAGCAGTTTACGGATCCTAGGGAATTCACCCCTCCACTTT
>TRBJ1-1|TRBD1|TRBV3-1|NA
CASSQVTFRTGGNTEAFF
TGTGCCAGCAGCCAAGTCACATTTCGGACAGGCGGGAACACTGAAGCTTTCTTT
>TRBJ2-7|NA|TRBV20-1|NA
CSAPERSRGNEQYF
TGCAGTGCTCCCGAACGGTCCAGGGGAAACGAGCAGTACTTC
>TRBJ1-2|NA|TRBV20-1|NA
CSAVPPDSYYGYTF
TGCAGTGCTGTCCCCCCGGACAGCTACTATGGCTACACCTTC
>TRBJ1-5|TRBD1|TRBV7-2|NA
CASSPGGRSNQPQHF
TGTGCCAGCAGCCCAGGGGGCAGGAGCAATCAGCCCCAGCATTTT
>TRBJ1-1|TRBD1|TRBV2|NA
CASSITGGSEAFF
TGTGCCAGCAGTATCACAGGGGGCTCTGAAGCTTTCTTT
>TRBJ2-3|TRBD2|TRBV2|NA
CASRLAANTDTQYF
TGTGCCAGCAGACTAGCGGCCAACACAGATACGCAGTATTTT
>TRBJ2-5|TRBD2|TRBV12-3/TRBV12-4|few
CASSPPRAGVETQYF
TGTGCCAGCAGTCCCCCCCGCGCGGGAGTGGAGACCCAGTACTTC
>TRBJ1-2|NA|TRBV29-1|once
CSVDAFSDGYTF
TGCAGCGTTGACGCGTTTTCGGACGGCTACACCTTC
>TRBJ2-1|NA|TRBV24-1|NA
CATSDLIYEQFF
TGTGCCACCAGTGATTTGATATATGAGCAGTTCTTC
>TRBJ2-7|NA|TRBV28|many
CASSAQTGYEQYF
TGTGCCAGCAGCGCTCAGACAGGCTACGAGCAGTACTTC
>TRBJ1-2|TRBD1|TRBV11-1|NA
CASSFRETGTLGYTF
TGTGCCAGCAGCTTTCGGGAGACAGGGACTCTAGGCTACACCTTC
>TRBJ2-1|NA|TRBV20-1|NA
CSATGTPFVQFF
TGCAGTGCTACCGGGACTCCATTCGTGCAGTTCTTC